One and the same sample provided the 27 T cell receptor beta chains below, sequenced in a study of T cells in narcolepsy. TCRdb's table, derived via immunoSEQ multiplex PCR, lists solely in-frame clones and lacks some. Of around 32,000 clones listed, 75% to 90% are singletons. Source material: CD45RA- memory CD4+ T cells from PBMCs. Receptors originate from a human donor with narcolepsy.

This chain links TRBV4-3 with TRBJ2-1; D possibly matches TRBD1 or TRBD2 (5 bases each). The V gene's germline CDR1 is LGHNA and CDR2 YSLEER. V dropped 2 bases and J dropped 4 bases, with 15 bases sitting between them. The CDR3 is 16 amino acids. Here the CDR3 DNA reads TGCGCCAGCAGCCAAAATGCGCGAGGGGCATACAATGAGCAGTTCTTC. It encodes CASSQNARGAYNEQFF.

This chain links TRBV4-1 with TRBJ1-5; D call uncertain. V lost 0 bases and J lost 9, with 15 bases in between. Germline loops: CDR1 MGHRA, CDR2 YSYEKL. This CDR3 is 15 amino acids long. The CDR3 spells CASSQDGSRAWPQHF. The CDR3 DNA is TGCGCCAGCAGCCAAGATGGGTCTAGGGCCTGGCCCCAGCATTTT.

This rearrangement joins TRBV6-6 to TRBJ2-7, with D uncertain. V lost 4 bases and J lost 5, with 3 bases in between. The germline CDR1 and CDR2 sequences are MNHNY and SVGAGI (reference sequence). This CDR3 has 10 amino acids. DNA of the CDR3: TGTGCCAGCAGTTCTAACGAGCAGTACTTC. Translated: CASSSNEQYF.

This chain uses TRBV4-3 with TRBJ1-1, with D maybe TRBD1 (6 bases). V lost 4 bases and J lost 2, with 14 bases in between. Looked up from germline, CDR1 is LGHNA and CDR2 is YSLEER. CDR3 length: 15 residues. The CDR3 is CASSRNAGVNTEAFF. As DNA, the CDR3 is TGCGCCAGCAGCCGAAATGCAGGGGTTAACACTGAAGCTTTCTTT.

The chain recombines TRBV14 with TRBJ2-1; no definite D call. V lost 1 base to trimming and J lost 11 bases, with 9 bases between them. Germline V CDR1 and CDR2: SGHDN, FVKESK. The CDR3 spans 12 residues. The CDR3 is CASSQVGQKQFF. The CDR3, as DNA: TGTGCCAGCAGCCAAGTAGGGCAGAAGCAGTTCTTC.

The chain links TRBV11-2 to TRBJ2-7, with 9 bases identical to TRBD1. Germline CDR1 SGHAT, CDR2 FQNNGV. The V segment lost 6 bases and the J segment 7 bases; nucleotides outside the gene matches: 10. This CDR3 is built from 14 residues. The CDR3 nucleotides are TGTGCCAGCAGGGAACAGGGGGCGGGGGCGGAGCAGTACTTC. Translation gives CASREQGAGAEQYF. The full variable domain, in which reference TRBV11-2 and TRBJ2-7 provide the parts outside the CDR3, is EAGVAQSPRYKIIEKRQSVAFWCNPISGHATLYWYQQILGQGPKLLIQFQNNGVVDDSQLPKDRFSAERLKGVDSTLKIQPAKLEDSAVYLCASREQGAGAEQYFGPGTRLTVT.

V usage is TRBV27 and J usage is TRBJ1-2; 10 nucleotides agree with TRBD1. This CDR3 contains 15 residues. V trimming: 6 bases; J trimming: 4 bases; junction bases outside the gene matches: 8. Germline loops: CDR1 MNHEY, CDR2 SMNVEV (reference sequence). The CDR3 coding sequence is TGTGCCAGCAGCCCCAACCGGGACAGGGGCTATGGCTACACCTTC. This sequence encodes CASSPNRDRGYGYTF.

This clone was seen just once. This sequence joins TRBV5-4 and TRBJ1-1; 7 bases agree with TRBD1. The trim removed 0 bases at V and 3 bases at J, leaving 11 bases unmatched. The CDR3 covers 17 residues. Per the germline V gene, CDR1 is SGHNT and CDR2 is YYREEE (reference sequence). CDR3 bases: TGTGCCAGCAGCTTGGCCTATCGTAGGGGGCGACACACTGAAGCTTTCTTT. Translating gives CASSLAYRRGRHTEAFF.

In its sample, this clone was seen a few times. The chain employs TRBV5-8 and TRBJ2-1; 10 bases line up with TRBD2. Germline CDR1 and CDR2: SGHTS and YDEGEE. This CDR3 region has 16 residues. Trimming took 3 bases from V and 4 from J; bases not matched to a gene: 7. The CDR3 DNA sequence: TGTGCCAGCAGCTCGGGCCGGACTAGCGGTTACAATGAGCAGTTCTTC. Amino acids: CASSSGRTSGYNEQFF.

The chain is built from TRBV11-2 and TRBJ2-7; no definite D call. This CDR3 region has 15 residues. CDR1 and CDR2 from the germline V gene are SGHAT and FQNNGV. V was trimmed by 1 base and J by 0 bases, leaving 10 bases between them. CDR3 in amino acids: CASSLARHYSYEQYF. In DNA form, the CDR3 reads TGTGCCAGCAGCTTAGCAAGGCACTACTCCTACGAGCAGTACTTC.

The gene calls are TRBV2 and TRBJ1-2; D is perhaps TRBD1 (5 bases). V was cut by 7 bases and J by 7 bases, with 19 bases left in between. This CDR3 is 14 amino acids long. The germline gives CDR1 SNHLY, CDR2 FYNNEI. CDR3 sequence (DNA): TGTGCCAGCATTTTCGGAGGGGAAAAGGGTGGCTACACCTTC. This sequence encodes CASIFGGEKGGYTF.

This clone occurred a few times. This chain links TRBV2 with TRBJ2-3; D possibly corresponds to TRBD2 (5 bases). Trimming left V 2 bases short and J 0 bases short, with 9 bases between. CDR1 is SNHLY and CDR2 is FYNNEI in the germline V gene. The CDR3 consists of 15 residues. This CDR3 reads CASSELTTSTDTQYF. As DNA, the CDR3 is TGTGCCAGCAGTGAATTGACTACTAGCACAGATACGCAGTATTTT.

The chain couples TRBV11-1 to TRBJ2-7; 7 nucleotides match TRBD1. The CDR3 has 16 amino acids. Germline trimming cut 5 bases from V and 0 bases from J; bases unmatched to any gene: 10. Germline CDR1 and CDR2: SGHAT and FQDESV (reference sequence). This CDR3 is CASSRGTQGVSYEQYF. CDR3 coding DNA: TGTGCCAGCAGCCGAGGGACCCAGGGGGTCTCCTACGAGCAGTACTTC.

V and J are TRBV9 and TRBJ1-3; D gene uncertain. V was trimmed by 5 bases and J by 8 bases, leaving 14 bases between them. The CDR3 extends over 13 amino acids. CDR1 and CDR2 (germline): SGDLS, YYNGEE. The CDR3 region is CASSGPVLDTIYF. DNA of the CDR3: TGTGCCAGCAGTGGGCCGGTTTTAGACACCATATATTTT.

The chain is built from TRBV6-1 and TRBJ2-5; maybe TRBD2 (5 bases). Germline V gene lookup returns CDR1 MNHNS and CDR2 SASEGT. The CDR3 runs to 17 residues. Trimming removed 4 bases at V and 5 bases at J, with 23 bases between. CDR3 nucleotides: TGTGCCAGCAGTGCCCGCGGGCTAGTCGGGCGGTCGGAGACCCAGTACTTC. Translation gives CASSARGLVGRSETQYF.

This clone appeared a few times. This sequence joins TRBV9 and TRBJ2-6; possible D gene TRBD1, 6 bases. From germline, CDR1 is SGDLS and CDR2 YYNGEE. V was cut by 3 bases and J by 1 base, with 11 bases left in between. CDR3 length: 16 residues. The CDR3 loop reads CASSGTGLSGANVLTF. In DNA form, the CDR3 reads TGTGCCAGCAGCGGCACAGGGCTATCTGGGGCCAACGTCCTGACTTTC.

J is TRBJ1-4 and V is TRBV5-4; tentative D call: TRBD1 (5 bases). Germline CDR1 reads SGHNT; CDR2 reads YYREEE (reference sequence). The V and J ends lost 0 bases and 5 bases respectively, with 11 bases between them. This CDR3 has 15 amino acids. The CDR3 region is CASSLAGRDNEKLFF. CDR3 coding DNA: TGTGCCAGCAGCTTGGCGGGCAGGGACAATGAAAAACTGTTTTTT.

The V gene is TRBV9, the J gene TRBJ2-5; D unresolved. The J call may be faulty, since TRBJ2-7 better matches the DNA end. There are 13 residues in the CDR3. Germline CDR1 SGDLS, CDR2 YYNGEE. The CDR3 sequence: CASGGTNSYEQYF. The CDR3 coding sequence is TGTGCCAGCGGCGGAACTAACTCCTACGAGCAGTACTTC.

The V call is TRBV19, the J call TRBJ1-1; a weak D match, TRBD1 (5 bases). Deletions cut 6 bases from V and 4 bases from J, with 6 bases between. Germline V gene data show CDR1 as LNHDA and CDR2 as SQIVND (reference sequence). This CDR3 has 11 amino acids. As DNA, the CDR3 is TGTGCCAGTAGACAGGCCACTGAAGCTTTCTTT. Translating it yields CASRQATEAFF.

V is TRBV2 and J is TRBJ1-1; 7 bases map to TRBD1. This CDR3 is 14 amino acids long. Per the germline V gene, CDR1 is SNHLY and CDR2 is FYNNEI. J gave up 2 bases and V 8 bases, and 8 bases lay outside the gene matches. The CDR3 protein is CASSQGVANTEAFF. CDR3 in DNA: TGTGCCAGCTCCCAGGGGGTGGCCAACACTGAAGCTTTCTTT. Based on the CDR3 plus reference TRBV2 and TRBJ1-1, the full variable domain is EPEVTQTPSHQVTQMGQEVILRCVPISNHLYFYWYRQILGQKVEFLVSFYNNEISEKSEIFDDQFSVERPDGSNFTLKIRSTKLEDSAMYFCASSQGVANTEAFFGQGTRLTVV.

The rearrangement uses TRBV28 and TRBJ2-3; D remains unclear. The germline gives CDR1 MDHEN, CDR2 SYDVKM. CDR3 length: 13 residues. V shed 5 bases and J shed 2 bases, with 8 bases lying between them. DNA for the CDR3: TGTGCCAGCAGTGTAAGACCCACAGATACGCAGTATTTT. The encoded protein is CASSVRPTDTQYF.

The gene calls are TRBV25-1 and TRBJ2-7; 9 nucleotides align to TRBD1. V lost 5 bases, J lost 5 bases, and 10 bases stayed unmatched. This CDR3 is 15 amino acids long. The V gene's germline CDR1 is MGHDK and CDR2 SYGVNS. The CDR3 loop is CASSQPGQGINEQYF. CDR3 nucleotide sequence: TGTGCCAGCAGTCAACCGGGACAGGGTATCAACGAGCAGTACTTC.

This chain joins TRBV5-4 and TRBJ1-4; D gene uncertain. Trimming stripped 0 bases from V and 1 base from J, with 4 bases between. The V gene's germline CDR1 is SGHNT and CDR2 YYREEE (reference sequence). The CDR3 sequence is 14 residues long. DNA of the CDR3: TGTGCCAGCAGCTTGGGAGGAACTAATGAAAAACTGTTTTTT. Its translation: CASSLGGTNEKLFF.

This clone was counted a few times. The rearrangement links TRBV5-1 to TRBJ2-6, with D possibly matching TRBD1 (6 bases). CDR3 length: 15 amino acids. The germline CDR1 and CDR2 sequences are SGHRS and YFSETQ. V was shortened by 2 bases and J by 2 bases, with 8 bases between the two germline ends. The CDR3 spells CASSFNRAGANVLTF. The CDR3 DNA reads as TGCGCCAGCAGCTTTAACAGGGCTGGGGCCAACGTCCTGACTTTC. Supplemented by reference TRBV5-1 and TRBJ2-6, the full variable domain reads KAGVTQTPRYLIKTRGQQVTLSCSPISGHRSVSWYQQTPGQGLQFLFEYFSETQRNKGNFPGRFSGRQFSNSRSEMNVSTLELGDSALYLCASSFNRAGANVLTFGAGSRLTVL.

The CDR3 DNA is TGTGCCAGCAGTGAAGCTCAAGAGACCCAGTACTTC. This codes for CASSEAQETQYF. The gene calls are TRBV2 and TRBJ2-5; D remains ambiguous. The germline V gene encodes CDR1 SNHLY and CDR2 FYNNEI. CDR3 length: 12 amino acids. Trimming left V 0 bases short and J 2 bases short, with 1 base between.

The chain employs TRBV18 and TRBJ2-7, with D unresolved. V lost 3 bases and J lost 0, with 3 bases in between. This CDR3 contains 12 residues. Germline V gene lookup returns CDR1 KGHSH and CDR2 LQKENI. This CDR3 reads CASSPSSYEQYF. DNA of the CDR3: TGTGCCAGCTCACCGTCCTCCTACGAGCAGTACTTC.

This chain links TRBV9 with TRBJ2-1, with 13 bases matching TRBD2. This CDR3 comprises 17 residues. Germline CDR1 reads SGDLS; CDR2 reads YYNGEE. V lost 2 bases to trimming and J lost 4 bases; unmatched junction nucleotides: 6. This CDR3 is CASSVAGTSGTYNEQFF. CDR3 nucleotide sequence: TGTGCCAGCAGCGTGGCCGGGACTAGCGGGACTTACAATGAGCAGTTCTTC.